This T cell receptor (beta chain) came from a study of blood T cell repertoires in COVID-19. Study as a whole: COVID-19 samples from acute and convalescent phases originated in the United States, Italy and Spain. The analysed material was cDNA or gDNA that came from T cells, B-cell-depleted T cells, or PBMCs.

Losses at the gene ends were 5 bases for V and 8 bases for J; bases not matched to a gene: 12. This CDR3 has 16 amino acids. Germline V CDR1 and CDR2: SGHTA, FQGNSA. Per the original methods: Reference gene primer amplification gave estimated nucleated cell counts. Assay used: immunoSEQ multiplex PCR; TCRdb lists only in-frame clones, some missing. V and J calls and clone size are given by that table; D and trimming were obtained from the DNA. The data show roughly 320,000 clones, more than 75% seen once. This TCR was recovered from a man between 70 and 80 years old with acute or convalescent COVID-19. The chain carries TRBV7-2 and TRBJ1-4; 9 bases line up with TRBD1. Sequencing was carried out using peripheral blood. The chain's CDR3 is CASSLSGGTGREKLFF. CDR3 nucleotides: TGTGCCAGCAGCCTATCGGGGGGGACAGGGCGAGAAAAACTGTTTTTT.